The 21 T cell receptor beta chains listed next were all sequenced from one sample in a study of T cell repertoires in cytomegalovirus infection. MiXCR, run by TCRdb on the reads, gives a single entry per CDR3 protein. The top ten clones hold 20% of a sample with about 340,000 distinct CDR3 sequences, just under 30% of them seen once. For these TCRs, the target antigens are not known. The source material was cultured PBMCs, sampled from culture after CMV antigen stimulation. The receptors stem from a human donor in good health (CMV status not recorded). Some clones in this sample may be carry-over from other donors' samples.

This clonotype was observed a handful of times. V gene TRBV6-1 combines with J gene TRBJ1-3, with D perhaps matching TRBD1 (6 bases). The V end was cut by 5 bases, the J end by 0 bases, with 11 bases between. The germline V gene encodes CDR1 MNHNS and CDR2 SASEGT. This CDR3 is 15 amino acids long. The CDR3 spells CASSLTGYSGNTIYF. CDR3 DNA: TGTGCCAGCAGTTTAACAGGGTACTCTGGAAACACCATATATTTT.

This clonotype was seen many times. The chain has TRBV7-6 and TRBJ1-1, with unresolved D. The CDR3 sequence is 14 residues long. Deletions cut 1 base from V and 1 base from J, with 7 bases between. CDR1 and CDR2 from the germline V gene are SGHVS and FNYEAQ. CDR3 DNA sequence: TGTGCCAGCAGCTTAGGGCCCTCGAACACTGAAGCTTTCTTT. This translates into CASSLGPSNTEAFF.

This clonotype was recorded at least ten times. The chain has TRBV7-3 and TRBJ2-2; the D call may be TRBD1 or TRBD2 (5 bases each). Germline CDR1 and CDR2: SGHTA and FQGTGA. Trimming took off 5 bases at V and 6 bases at J, with 10 bases between the two ends. The CDR3 consists of 13 residues. In DNA, the CDR3 is TGTGCCAGCAGCAACAGGCGGGCCGGGGAGCTGTTTTTT. Protein sequence: CASSNRRAGELFF.

V is TRBV3-1 and J is TRBJ2-7; D is possibly TRBD1 (5 bases). The V end was cut by 5 bases, the J end by 2 bases, with 16 bases between. This CDR3 has 15 residues. Germline lookup yields CDR1 LGHDT and CDR2 YNNKEL (reference sequence). The CDR3 loop reads CASSETEGATYEQYF. DNA for the CDR3: TGTGCCAGCAGCGAGACAGAAGGGGCAACCTACGAGCAGTACTTC.

Only a few counts were recorded for this clonotype. The rearrangement links TRBV7-8 to TRBJ2-7; D is ambiguous. Germline V gene sequence: CDR1 SGHVS, CDR2 FQNEAQ. The length of the CDR3 is 13 residues. V gave up 3 bases and J gave up 6 bases, with 12 bases separating them. The chain's CDR3 is CASSLLSTFEQYF. The CDR3 DNA is TGTGCCAGCAGCTTGCTCTCCACCTTCGAGCAGTACTTC.

A few counts support this clonotype. This chain connects TRBV18 to TRBJ2-3, with 9 bases fitting TRBD2. The V gene end was trimmed by 1 base and the J gene end by 2 bases; junction bases not matched to a gene: 10. Germline CDR1 is KGHSH and CDR2 is LQKENI. The CDR3 has 18 amino acids. The CDR3 bases are TGTGCCAGCTCACCACGACTATCGAGCGGGAGGCCCACAGATACGCAGTATTTT. Protein product: CASSPRLSSGRPTDTQYF.

This clonotype came up a few times. The V and J genes are TRBV12-3 or TRBV12-4 and TRBJ2-3; 8 positions agree with TRBD2. The CDR3 spans 14 residues. V trimming: 10 bases; J trimming: 4 bases; junction bases outside the gene matches: 10. CDR3 coding DNA: TGTGCCACCGGCGGGGGGCGAGTTTCAGATACGCAGTATTTT. Residues: CATGGGRVSDTQYF.

J is TRBJ2-7 and V is TRBV20-1; D possibly corresponds to TRBD2 (5 bases). This CDR3 has 11 amino acids. With 7 bases removed from V and 6 bases from J, the gap between germline ends came to 13 bases. Germline CDR1 and CDR2: DFQATT and SNEGSKA (reference sequence). The CDR3, as DNA: TGCAGTGTGGGAGAGAAGGTCGAGCAGTACTTC. Its translation is CSVGEKVEQYF.

The rearrangement uses TRBV10-3 and TRBJ2-1; 12 bases agree with TRBD2. This CDR3 comprises 18 residues. The trim removed 3 bases at V and 7 bases at J, leaving 13 bases unmatched. Germline V lookup: CDR1 ENHRY, CDR2 SYGVKD. CDR3 residues: CAISDRLAGDVGRNEQFF. CDR3 nucleotide sequence: TGTGCCATCAGTGACAGACTAGCGGGAGACGTTGGCAGAAATGAGCAGTTCTTC.

This clonotype was recorded a few times. This rearrangement joins TRBV24-1 to TRBJ2-7; 14 nucleotides agree with TRBD2. The length of the CDR3 is 17 residues. With V trimmed by 9 bases and J by 0 bases, 9 bases remained unmatched. Germline CDR1 reads KGHDR; CDR2 reads SFDVKD. Here the CDR3 DNA reads TGTGCCACCGGACAGACTAGCGGGAGGGTTCACTCCTACGAGCAGTACTTC. It is translated as CATGQTSGRVHSYEQYF.

This clonotype was found a few times. The rearrangement links TRBV27 to TRBJ2-6; D is tentatively TRBD1 or TRBD2 (6 bases each). The length of the CDR3 is 17 residues. Germline V CDR1 and CDR2: MNHEY, SMNVEV (reference sequence). Trimming stripped 5 bases from V and 0 bases from J, with 14 bases between. CDR3 protein: CASSMRRGSSGANVLTF. CDR3 sequence (DNA): TGTGCCAGCAGTATGCGGAGGGGGAGCTCTGGGGCCAACGTCCTGACTTTC.

In this sample, this clonotype turned up a few times. The chain couples TRBV6-1 to TRBJ2-2, with D perhaps being TRBD1 or TRBD2 (5 bases each). From germline, CDR1 is MNHNS and CDR2 SASEGT. The CDR3 is 15 amino acids. The V gene lost 2 bases and the J gene lost 5 bases, with 12 bases spanning the gap. Here the CDR3 reads CASSEKGEGTGELFF. Here the CDR3 DNA reads TGTGCCAGCAGTGAAAAGGGAGAGGGGACCGGGGAGCTGTTTTTT.

This clonotype was observed many times. The chain has TRBV7-8 and TRBJ1-1, with 7 nucleotides matching TRBD1. The CDR3 spans 15 residues. CDR1 and CDR2 from the germline V gene are SGHVS and FQNEAQ. J lost 1 base, V lost 2 bases, and 4 bases had no gene match. The CDR3: CASSLNRGENTEAFF. Written as DNA, the CDR3 is TGTGCCAGCAGCTTAAACAGGGGTGAGAACACTGAAGCTTTCTTT.

This clonotype was seen a single time. CDR3 region: CASRVDNLYNSPLHF. The CDR3, as DNA: TGTGCCAGCCGCGTAGACAACTTGTATAATTCACCCCTCCACTTT. The rearrangement links TRBV6-2 or TRBV6-3 to TRBJ1-6; D gene unclear. Trimming left V 8 bases short and J 4 bases short, with 15 bases between. The CDR3 contains 15 residues. Looked up from germline, CDR1 is MNHEY and CDR2 is SVGEGT.

This sequence joins TRBV28 and TRBJ2-1; 13 bases fit TRBD2. The CDR3 consists of 16 residues. Germline V gene lookup returns CDR1 MDHEN and CDR2 SYDVKM. Germline trimming cut 6 bases from V and 2 bases from J; bases unmatched to any gene: 4. DNA for the CDR3: TGTGCCAGCAGCGGACTAGCGGGAGCTCCCTACAATGAGCAGTTCTTC. This encodes CASSGLAGAPYNEQFF. Supplemented by reference TRBV28 and TRBJ2-1, the full variable domain reads DVKVTQSSRYLVKRTGEKVFLECVQDMDHENMFWYRQDPGLGLRLIYFSYDVKMKEKGDIPEGYSVSREKKERFSLILESASTNQTSMYLCASSGLAGAPYNEQFFGPGTRLTVL.

The V call is TRBV6-6, the J call TRBJ1-5, with D possibly matching TRBD1 (5 bases). This CDR3 is 14 amino acids long. The germline V gene has CDR1 MNHNY and CDR2 SVGAGI (reference sequence). The V and J ends lost 6 bases and 3 bases respectively, with 12 bases between them. The CDR3 sequence: CASSRSGYNQPQHF. DNA of the CDR3: TGTGCCAGCAGCCGATCAGGGTACAATCAGCCCCAGCATTTT.

This rearrangement joins TRBV7-9 to TRBJ2-1; TRBD2 agrees at 12 bases. The germline V gene encodes CDR1 SEHNR and CDR2 FQNEAQ (reference sequence). The J segment lost 4 bases and the V segment lost 2 bases, leaving 3 bases of the junction unmatched. CDR3 length equals 16 residues. The CDR3 reads CASSLRGTSGYNEQFF. The DNA of the CDR3 is TGTGCCAGCAGCTTAAGAGGGACTAGCGGGTACAATGAGCAGTTCTTC.

The chain couples TRBV12-3 or TRBV12-4 to TRBJ2-2; D remains unclear. This CDR3 has 15 residues. V dropped 5 bases and J dropped 5 bases, with 15 bases sitting between them. CDR3 DNA: TGTGCCAGCAGTACCGCGGCAGTTAGGACCGGGGAGCTGTTTTTT. Translating it yields CASSTAAVRTGELFF.

This clonotype has a handful of counts. The rearrangement uses TRBV5-4 and TRBJ2-7; TRBD1 aligns across 9 bases. The J segment lost 6 bases and the V segment lost 4 bases, leaving 5 bases of the junction unmatched. The germline CDR1 and CDR2 sequences are SGHNT and YYREEE (reference sequence). CDR3 size: 13 residues. As DNA, the CDR3 is TGTGCCAGCAGCGGTGGACAGGGGCTCGAGCAGTACTTC. This gives the protein CASSGGQGLEQYF.

For the CDR3, the DNA is TGTGCCAGCTCTCCGGACAGGTTGGCCTATGGCTACACCTTC. The encoded protein is CASSPDRLAYGYTF. The chain uses TRBV18 and TRBJ1-2, with 7 bases lining up with TRBD1. This CDR3 is built from 14 residues. J gave up 4 bases and V 6 bases, and 8 bases lay outside the gene matches. Looked up from germline, CDR1 is KGHSH and CDR2 is LQKENI.

The gene calls are TRBV12-3 or TRBV12-4 and TRBJ1-1; D may be TRBD1 (6 bases). This CDR3 has 15 amino acids. The V end lost 4 bases, the J end lost 3 bases, and 15 bases lay between the germline ends. The CDR3 DNA follows: TGTGCCAGCAGTTCCCCCCGACAGGTCGACACTGAAGCTTTCTTT. The encoded protein is CASSSPRQVDTEAFF.